One and the same sample provided the 27 T cell receptor beta chains below, sequenced in a study of cytomegalovirus exposure and HLA in healthy donors. PCR employed 60 Vbeta and 13 Jbeta primers. TCRdb keeps only in-frame clones here, not all; method: immunoSEQ multiplex PCR. The top ten hold approximately 6.5% of the sample, which has approximately 200,000 clones, 80% to 85% seen once. The sample taken for sequencing was PBMCs. These receptors all come from a woman between 45 and 65 years old in good health and CMV-seropositive.

This clone was observed once. This chain joins TRBV5-5 and TRBJ1-1; D not certain. Germline CDR1 reads SGHKS; CDR2 reads YYEKEE (reference sequence). The V end was cut by 1 base, the J end by 5 bases, with 15 bases between. The CDR3 spans 15 residues. DNA of the CDR3: TGTGCCAGCAGCTTGATGCAGGTCCCTGTGACTGAAGCTTTCTTT. Protein: CASSLMQVPVTEAFF. The full variable domain, its missing parts supplied by reference TRBV5-5 and TRBJ1-1, is DAGVTQSPTHLIKTRGQQVTLRCSPISGHKSVSWYQQVLGQGPQFIFQYYEKEERGRGNFPDRFSARQFPNYSSELNVNALLLGDSALYLCASSLMQVPVTEAFFGQGTRLTVV.

The J gene is TRBJ2-3, the V gene TRBV5-4, with TRBD2 identical over 8 bases. Germline CDR1 reads SGHNT; CDR2 reads YYREEE (reference sequence). This CDR3 is 15 amino acids long. J gave up 0 bases and V 4 bases, and 4 bases lay outside the gene matches. Here the CDR3 DNA reads TGTGCCAGCAGCACCGGACTAGCTAGCACAGATACGCAGTATTTT. Amino acids: CASSTGLASTDTQYF.

This clone was seen a handful of times. The rearrangement joins TRBV5-1 to TRBJ2-7; TRBD2 agrees at 8 bases. Germline V gene lookup returns CDR1 SGHRS and CDR2 YFSETQ. This CDR3 contains 15 residues. Germline trimming cut 4 bases from V and 6 bases from J; bases unmatched to any gene: 12. The CDR3 here is CASSGLSGSNVEQYF. The CDR3 DNA follows: TGCGCCAGCAGCGGACTGAGCGGGAGTAACGTCGAGCAGTACTTC.

This chain uses TRBV5-1 with TRBJ2-2; D may be TRBD2 (6 bases). CDR1 is SGHRS and CDR2 is YFSETQ in the germline V gene. Trimming stripped 3 bases from V and 2 bases from J, with 11 bases between. This CDR3 contains 15 residues. The CDR3 DNA reads TGCGCCAGCAGCTACCGGGACTTAAACACCGGGGAGCTGTTTTTT. Translation: CASSYRDLNTGELFF.

About this clone itself: Mismatch with germline at one junction end may stem from a read error. The chain links TRBV10-3 to TRBJ2-6; a weak D match, TRBD1 (5 bases). From germline, CDR1 is ENHRY and CDR2 SYGVKD. The CDR3 has 15 residues. Here the CDR3 reads CAIGLTPSGANGLTF. CDR3 nucleotides: TGTGCCATCGGCCTTACCCCCTCTGGGGCCAACGGCCTGACTTTC.

The CDR3 loop reads CAWKQGLGNTIYF. CDR3 DNA sequence: TGTGCCTGGAAACAGGGGTTGGGAAACACCATATATTTT. The chain links TRBV30 to TRBJ1-3; 7 nucleotides line up with TRBD1. The CDR3 covers 13 residues. Germline assignment: CDR1 GTSNPN and CDR2 SVGIG (reference sequence). V gave up 4 bases and J gave up 4 bases; unmatched junction bases: 4.

CDR3 amino acids: CATSRSRGPGNTIYF. DNA of the CDR3: TGTGCCACCAGCAGAAGCAGGGGACCTGGAAACACCATATATTTT. This sequence joins TRBV15 and TRBJ1-3; D perhaps matches TRBD1 (6 bases). V was cut by 2 bases and J by 2 bases, with 10 bases left in between. CDR3 length equals 15 residues. Germline loops: CDR1 LNHNV, CDR2 YYDKDF (reference sequence).

V gene TRBV15 combines with J gene TRBJ1-4, with a tentative D call TRBD1 (5 bases). Per germline, CDR1 LNHNV and CDR2 YYDKDF (reference sequence). The CDR3 runs to 14 residues. Trimming left V 9 bases short and J 0 bases short, with 11 bases between. In nucleotides, the CDR3 is TGTGCCACAGGGGAGGGCGCAACTAATGAAAAACTGTTTTTT. It encodes CATGEGATNEKLFF.

CDR3 sequence: CASRGTGGYEQYF. The CDR3 DNA reads as TGTGCCAGCAGGGGGACAGGGGGGTACGAGCAGTACTTC. The rearrangement uses TRBV2 and TRBJ2-7, with TRBD1 matching over 11 bases. CDR1 and CDR2 (germline): SNHLY, FYNNEI. V trimming: 6 bases; J trimming: 4 bases; junction bases outside the gene matches: 2. CDR3 length: 13 residues.

This chain uses TRBV28 with TRBJ2-3, with D hard to call. The CDR3 totals 14 residues. Germline V gene data show CDR1 as MDHEN and CDR2 as SYDVKM. The germline V and J ends were trimmed by 3 bases and 1 base, with 8 bases remaining between them. The chain's CDR3 is CASSFRQGTDTQYF. In DNA, the CDR3 is TGTGCCAGCAGTTTCAGGCAAGGCACAGATACGCAGTATTTT.

V usage is TRBV5-4 and J usage is TRBJ1-4; TRBD1 might be the D (5 bases). This CDR3 has 16 amino acids. V was pared by 4 bases and J by 10 bases, with 23 bases between. Germline V CDR1 and CDR2: SGHNT, YYREEE (reference sequence). The CDR3 spells CASSIPGTAGGGKLFF. As DNA, the CDR3 is TGTGCCAGCAGCATCCCCGGGACCGCTGGGGGGGGAAAACTGTTTTTT.

The chain is built from TRBV5-4 and TRBJ1-1; 7 bases align to TRBD1. Per germline, CDR1 SGHNT and CDR2 YYREEE (reference sequence). This CDR3 has 15 amino acids. V dropped 4 bases and J dropped 4; count of bases not matched to a gene: 10. The CDR3 coding sequence is TGTGCCAGCAGCGACAGGGCGGGTCGTGGCACTGAAGCTTTCTTT. Amino acids: CASSDRAGRGTEAFF.

V gene TRBV7-2 combines with J gene TRBJ2-7; TRBD1 agrees at 10 bases. The J segment lost 7 bases and the V segment lost 4 bases, leaving 10 bases of the junction unmatched. Per germline, CDR1 SGHTA and CDR2 FQGNSA. The CDR3 consists of 15 residues. In nucleotides, the CDR3 is TGTGCCAGCAGCTCCACCGGGACAGGGGCCCTAGAGCAGTACTTC. It codes for CASSSTGTGALEQYF.

V and J are TRBV18 and TRBJ1-5, with D tentatively TRBD1 (6 bases). The CDR3 length is 14 residues. V was cut by 2 bases and J by 8 bases, with 13 bases left in between. The V gene's germline CDR1 is KGHSH and CDR2 LQKENI. The CDR3 coding sequence is TGTGCCAGCTCACCAACGAGGGGGTCAGAGCCCCAGCATTTT. Its translation: CASSPTRGSEPQHF.

This chain joins TRBV7-6 and TRBJ2-7, with 7 bases aligning to TRBD2. V lost 1 base to trimming and J lost 2 bases; unmatched junction nucleotides: 5. Germline CDR1 is SGHVS and CDR2 is FNYEAQ. This CDR3 has 15 residues. CDR3 DNA: TGTGCCAGCAGCTTAGGCCCCGGACTAGCCTACGAGCAGTACTTC. It is translated as CASSLGPGLAYEQYF.

CDR3: CATSRDHRGHQPQHF. The CDR3 coding sequence is TGTGCCACCAGCAGAGATCACAGGGGGCACCAGCCCCAGCATTTT. The V gene is TRBV15, the J gene TRBJ1-5; 9 bases align to TRBD1. This CDR3 has 15 amino acids. Germline V CDR1 and CDR2: LNHNV, YYDKDF (reference sequence). V lost 0 bases, J lost 7 bases, and 4 bases stayed unmatched.

As concerns this clone: Distinct nucleotide sequences in the sample also encode this CDR3. The CDR3 reads CASSQGLADNEQFF. DNA for the CDR3: TGCGCCAGCAGCCAAGGACTAGCGGACAATGAGCAGTTCTTC. This chain uses TRBV4-1 with TRBJ2-1, with 9 positions matching TRBD2. Germline V lookup: CDR1 MGHRA, CDR2 YSYEKL. CDR3 length: 14 amino acids. The V gene end was trimmed by 1 base and the J gene end by 5 bases; junction bases not matched to a gene: 0.

The chain has TRBV18 and TRBJ2-7, with 8 bases matching TRBD2. Germline lookup yields CDR1 KGHSH and CDR2 LQKENI. The V segment lost 3 bases and the J segment 7 bases; nucleotides outside the gene matches: 11. This CDR3 spans 15 amino acids. CDR3 region: CASSPPAGASGEQYF. CDR3 nucleotides: TGTGCCAGCTCACCTCCAGCGGGAGCCTCCGGTGAGCAGTACTTC.

The chain links TRBV11-2 to TRBJ1-2, with D hard to call. This CDR3 is 15 amino acids long. The germline V gene has CDR1 SGHAT and CDR2 FQNNGV. V shed 2 bases and J shed 0 bases, with 10 bases lying between them. The CDR3 region has the DNA TGTGCCAGCAGCTTAACTGACAAGCCTAACTATGGCTACACCTTC. Protein product: CASSLTDKPNYGYTF.

This chain joins TRBV18 and TRBJ2-7; D is uncertain. The CDR3 has 14 residues. The V and J ends lost 3 bases and 5 bases respectively, with 14 bases between them. CDR1 and CDR2 from the germline V gene are KGHSH and LQKENI. The chain's CDR3 is CASSPNVQFDEQYF. The CDR3 coding sequence is TGTGCCAGCTCACCCAATGTCCAGTTCGACGAGCAGTACTTC.

V and J are TRBV6-1 and TRBJ1-4, with a weak D call TRBD1 (6 bases). The CDR3 totals 12 residues. Germline values: CDR1 MNHNS, CDR2 SASEGT. V was clipped by 6 bases and J by 8 bases, with 10 bases between them. The CDR3 DNA sequence: TGTGCCAGCAGCAGGGGAGGGGAAAAACTGTTTTTT. It translates to CASSRGGEKLFF.

The chain joins TRBV30 to TRBJ1-5, with D possibly being TRBD1 (5 bases). There are 17 residues in the CDR3. Germline V gene data show CDR1 as GTSNPN and CDR2 as SVGIG (reference sequence). V was clipped by 2 bases and J by 1 base, with 18 bases between them. The CDR3 protein is CAWSPPGRALSNQPQHF. The CDR3 coding sequence is TGTGCCTGGAGTCCCCCGGGCAGGGCCCTAAGCAATCAGCCCCAGCATTTT. Drawing the rest from reference TRBV30 and TRBJ1-5, the complete variable domain is SQTIHQWPATLVQPVGSPLSLECTVEGTSNPNLYWYRQAAGRGLQLLFYSVGIGQISSEVPQNLSASRPQDRQFILSSKKLLLSDSGFYLCAWSPPGRALSNQPQHFGDGTRLSIL.

The rearrangement joins TRBV30 to TRBJ1-5, with D maybe TRBD1 (5 bases). In germline, CDR1 is GTSNPN, CDR2 SVGIG (reference sequence). This CDR3 has 13 amino acids. Between the trimmed V and J ends, which lost 4 bases and 0 bases, there was a span of 7 bases. For the CDR3, the DNA is TGTGCCTGGACGACAGCTAGCAATCAGCCCCAGCATTTT. It translates to CAWTTASNQPQHF.

This clone has a single count. This chain joins TRBV19 and TRBJ2-5; 7 bases match TRBD2. Germline loops: CDR1 LNHDA, CDR2 SQIVND (reference sequence). Losses at the gene ends were 3 bases for V and 1 base for J; bases not matched to a gene: 2. CDR3 length: 14 amino acids. The CDR3 DNA reads TGTGCCAGTAGTATGTGGGGGGGCCAAGAGACCCAGTACTTC. This gives the protein CASSMWGGQETQYF.

The chain is built from TRBV5-1 and TRBJ2-7; 11 positions agree with TRBD2. V lost 0 bases, J lost 1 base, and 9 bases stayed unmatched. Per germline, CDR1 SGHRS and CDR2 YFSETQ. The CDR3 length is 18 residues. CDR3 sequence: CASSLESSSGRLSYEQYF. The CDR3 DNA sequence: TGCGCCAGCAGCTTGGAGTCGTCTAGCGGGAGGTTATCCTACGAGCAGTACTTC.

J is TRBJ1-6 and V is TRBV28; TRBD1 might be the D (5 bases). CDR1 and CDR2 from the germline V gene are MDHEN and SYDVKM. V lost 5 bases, J lost 9 bases, and 17 bases lay in between. The length of the CDR3 is 15 residues. The CDR3 nucleotides read TGTGCCAGCAGTCCTCGTAGTGGGGCGAGTTCACCCCTCCACTTT. Its protein product is CASSPRSGASSPLHF.

The chain employs TRBV4-3 and TRBJ1-5; D ambiguous. V lost 0 bases and J lost 6, with 9 bases in between. The CDR3 consists of 14 residues. The germline CDR1 and CDR2 sequences are LGHNA and YSLEER. CDR3 amino acids: CASSQDAGIQPQHF. CDR3 coding DNA: TGCGCCAGCAGCCAAGATGCGGGGATTCAGCCCCAGCATTTT.